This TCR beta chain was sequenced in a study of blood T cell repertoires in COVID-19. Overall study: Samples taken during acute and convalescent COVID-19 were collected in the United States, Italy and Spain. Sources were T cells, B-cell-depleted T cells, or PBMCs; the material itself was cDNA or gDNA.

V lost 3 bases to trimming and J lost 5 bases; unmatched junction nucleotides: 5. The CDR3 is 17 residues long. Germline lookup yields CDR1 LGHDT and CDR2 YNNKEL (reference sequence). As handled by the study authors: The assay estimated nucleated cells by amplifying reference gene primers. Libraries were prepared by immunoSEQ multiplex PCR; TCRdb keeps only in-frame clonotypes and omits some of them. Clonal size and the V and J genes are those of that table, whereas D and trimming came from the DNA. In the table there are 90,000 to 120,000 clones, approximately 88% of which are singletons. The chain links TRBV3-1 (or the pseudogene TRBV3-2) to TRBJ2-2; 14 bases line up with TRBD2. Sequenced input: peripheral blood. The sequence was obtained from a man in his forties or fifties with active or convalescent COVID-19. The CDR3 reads CASSHRLAGGETGELFF. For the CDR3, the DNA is TGTGCCAGCAGCCACAGACTAGCGGGAGGGGAAACCGGGGAGCTGTTTTTT.